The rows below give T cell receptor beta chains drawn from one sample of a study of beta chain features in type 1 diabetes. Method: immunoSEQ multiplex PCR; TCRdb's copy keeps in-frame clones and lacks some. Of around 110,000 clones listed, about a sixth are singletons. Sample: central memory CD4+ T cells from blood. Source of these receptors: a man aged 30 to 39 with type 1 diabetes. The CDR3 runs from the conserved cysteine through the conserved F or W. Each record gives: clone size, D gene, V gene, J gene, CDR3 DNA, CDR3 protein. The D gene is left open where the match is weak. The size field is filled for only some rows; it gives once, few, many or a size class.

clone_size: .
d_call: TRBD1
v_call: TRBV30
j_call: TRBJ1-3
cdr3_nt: TGTGCCTGGGGACCGGGACAGGGGATATATTTT
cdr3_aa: CAWGPGQGIYF

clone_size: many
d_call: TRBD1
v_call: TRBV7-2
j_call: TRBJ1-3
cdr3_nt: TGTGCCAGCAGCTCCGGGACAGGCGGAAACACCATATATTTT
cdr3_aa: CASSSGTGGNTIYF

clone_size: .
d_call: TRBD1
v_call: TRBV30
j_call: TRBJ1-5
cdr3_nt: TGTGCCTGGAGGGATCACAGGGGGAATCAGCCCCAGCATTTT
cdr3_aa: CAWRDHRGNQPQHF

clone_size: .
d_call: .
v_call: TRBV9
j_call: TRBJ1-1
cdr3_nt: TGTGCCAGCAGCGTATTGGCGAACACTGAAGCTTTCTTT
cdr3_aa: CASSVLANTEAFF

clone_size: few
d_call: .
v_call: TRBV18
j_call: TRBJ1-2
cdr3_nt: TGTGCCAGCTCACCACCGGCAGGGAGAGAGGATGGCTACACCTTC
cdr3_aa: CASSPPAGREDGYTF

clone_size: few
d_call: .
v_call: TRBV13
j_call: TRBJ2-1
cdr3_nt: TGTGCCAGCAGCTCGTCGGGACCTCTCTCCTACAATGAGCAGTTCTTC
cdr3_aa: CASSSSGPLSYNEQFF

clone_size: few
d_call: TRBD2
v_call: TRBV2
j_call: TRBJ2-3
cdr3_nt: TGTGCCAGCAGGCCAGGACTAGCGGGCCCTAATAAGTATTTT
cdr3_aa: CASRPGLAGPNKYF

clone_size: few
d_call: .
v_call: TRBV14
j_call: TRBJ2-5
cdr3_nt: TGTGCCAGCAGCCGGGGGGCCCAAGAGACCCAGTACTTC
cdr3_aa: CASSRGAQETQYF

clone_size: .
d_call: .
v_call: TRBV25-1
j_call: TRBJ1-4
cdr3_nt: TGTGCCAGCAGTCCCAGTGAAAAACTGTTTTTT
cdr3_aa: CASSPSEKLFF

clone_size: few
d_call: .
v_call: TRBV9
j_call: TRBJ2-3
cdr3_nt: TGTGCCAGCAGCCCTCCAGACGGGACCACAGATACGCAGTATTTT
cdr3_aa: CASSPPDGTTDTQYF

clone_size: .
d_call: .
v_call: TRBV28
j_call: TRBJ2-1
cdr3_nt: TGTGCCAGCAGTTTAGGGCCCTTGTATGGGGAGCAGTTCTTC
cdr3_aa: CASSLGPLYGEQFF

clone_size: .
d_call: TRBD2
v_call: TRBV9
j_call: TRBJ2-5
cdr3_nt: TGTGCCAGCAGCGCCTCGGGAGGCGGCGAGACCCAGTACTTC
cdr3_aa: CASSASGGGETQYF

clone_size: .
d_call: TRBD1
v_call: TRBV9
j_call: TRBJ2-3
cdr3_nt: TGTGCCAGCACCCCCAGGGGGCAGGGGGTGGCAGATACGCAGTATTTT
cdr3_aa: CASTPRGQGVADTQYF

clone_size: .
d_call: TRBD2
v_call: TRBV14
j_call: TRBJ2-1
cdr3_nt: TGTGCCAGCAGCCAAGTTAGGCCTAGCGGGGGGTCCCCGCAGTTCTTC
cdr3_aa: CASSQVRPSGGSPQFF

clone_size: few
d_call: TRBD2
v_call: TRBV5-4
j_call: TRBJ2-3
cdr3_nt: TGTTCCATCAGCAGGCGACTAGCGGGGGGGCCAACAGATACGCAGTATTTT
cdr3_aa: CSISRRLAGGPTDTQYF

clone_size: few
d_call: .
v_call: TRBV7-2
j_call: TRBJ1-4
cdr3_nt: TGTGCCAGCAGCTTAAATAGCGGCGTAGGGGGTGAAAAACTGTTTTTT
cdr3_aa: CASSLNSGVGGEKLFF

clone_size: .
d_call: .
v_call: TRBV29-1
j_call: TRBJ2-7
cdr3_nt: TGCAGCGTTGATTACGGGCGACACCCCGGCTCCGAGCAGTACTTC
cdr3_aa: CSVDYGRHPGSEQYF

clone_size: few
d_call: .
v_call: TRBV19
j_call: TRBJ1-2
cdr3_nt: TGTGCCAGTACGAACAGGGAAAGGAACTATGGCTACACCTTC
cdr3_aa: CASTNRERNYGYTF

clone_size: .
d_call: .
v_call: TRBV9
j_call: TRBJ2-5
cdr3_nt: TGTGCCAGCAGCGTTTCCGGCGGCGGGGAGACCCAGTACTTC
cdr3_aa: CASSVSGGGETQYF

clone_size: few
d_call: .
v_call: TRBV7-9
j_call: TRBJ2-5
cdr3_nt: TGTGCCAGCTTGGCGGACCAGACCCAGTACTTC
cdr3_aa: CASLADQTQYF

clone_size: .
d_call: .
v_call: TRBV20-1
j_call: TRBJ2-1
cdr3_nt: TGCAGTGCACTGGAGAATGAGCAGTTCTTC
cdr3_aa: CSALENEQFF

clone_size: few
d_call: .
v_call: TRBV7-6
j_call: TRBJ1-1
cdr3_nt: TGTGCCAGCAGCTTAGTATCTGGGGTGAACACTGAAGCTTTCTTT
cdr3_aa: CASSLVSGVNTEAFF

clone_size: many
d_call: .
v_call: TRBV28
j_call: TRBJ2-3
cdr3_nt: TGTGCCAGCAGTTTGCCCCCAGGAGGGTCCGACACAGATACGCAGTATTTT
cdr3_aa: CASSLPPGGSDTDTQYF

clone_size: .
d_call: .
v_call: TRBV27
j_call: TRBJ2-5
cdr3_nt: TGTGCCAGCAGTTTAGAACCGGGAGAGACCCAGTACTTC
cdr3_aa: CASSLEPGETQYF

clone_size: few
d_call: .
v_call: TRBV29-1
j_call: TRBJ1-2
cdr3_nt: TGCAGCGTTGAAGAGGGGACGGGCTATGGCTACACCTTC
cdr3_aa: CSVEEGTGYGYTF

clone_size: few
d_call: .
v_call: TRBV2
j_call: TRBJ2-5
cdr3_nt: TGTGCCAGCACCCAGGGGAGTGAGACCCAGTACTTC
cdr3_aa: CASTQGSETQYF

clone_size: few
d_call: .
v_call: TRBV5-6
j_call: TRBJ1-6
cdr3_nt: TGTGCCAGCAGCTTGGGGACATCCCTCCACTTT
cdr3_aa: CASSLGTSLHF

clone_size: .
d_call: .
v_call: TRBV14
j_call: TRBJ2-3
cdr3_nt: TGTGCCAGCAGCCCTAGGCAGCAGAGTAGCACAGATACGCAGTATTTT
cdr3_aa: CASSPRQQSSTDTQYF

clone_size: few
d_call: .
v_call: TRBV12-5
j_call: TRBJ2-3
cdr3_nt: TGTGCTAGTGCCAGACAGGGAGGTAGTGATACGCAGTATTTT
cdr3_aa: CASARQGGSDTQYF

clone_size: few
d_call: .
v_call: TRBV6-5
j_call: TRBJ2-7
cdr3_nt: TGTGCCAGCAGTTACTCCGGACGGCTGGGGGAGCAGTACTTC
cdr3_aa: CASSYSGRLGEQYF

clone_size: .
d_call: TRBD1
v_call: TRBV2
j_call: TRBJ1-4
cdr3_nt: TGTGCCAGCAAAGGGACAGGGATGGAAAAACTGTTTTTT
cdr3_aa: CASKGTGMEKLFF

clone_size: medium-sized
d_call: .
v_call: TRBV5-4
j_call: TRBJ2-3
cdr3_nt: TGTGCCAGCAGCTTGGACGCGGGGGCTCATCATACGCAGTATTTT
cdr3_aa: CASSLDAGAHHTQYF

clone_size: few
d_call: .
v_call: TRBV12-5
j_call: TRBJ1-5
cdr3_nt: TGTGCTAGTGGTTTGGTAGTCTCAGGGAGGGGTCAGCCCCAGCATTTT
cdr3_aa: CASGLVVSGRGQPQHF

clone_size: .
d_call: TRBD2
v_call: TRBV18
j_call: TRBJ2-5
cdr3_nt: TGTGCCAGCTCACCGGGACTAGCGGAGACCCAGTACTTC
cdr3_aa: CASSPGLAETQYF

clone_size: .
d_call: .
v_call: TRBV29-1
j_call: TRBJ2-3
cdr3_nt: TGCAGCGTTGAAGGCACTAGGCCAGATACGCAGTATTTT
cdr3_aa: CSVEGTRPDTQYF

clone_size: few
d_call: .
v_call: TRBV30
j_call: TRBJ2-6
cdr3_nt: TGTGCCTGGAGTCAGAAAGGTGCTGGGGCCAACGTCCTGACTTTC
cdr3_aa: CAWSQKGAGANVLTF

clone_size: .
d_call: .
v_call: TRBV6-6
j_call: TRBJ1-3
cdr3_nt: TGTGCCAGCAGTGCCTCCAGGTACTCTGGAAACACCATATATTTT
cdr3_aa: CASSASRYSGNTIYF

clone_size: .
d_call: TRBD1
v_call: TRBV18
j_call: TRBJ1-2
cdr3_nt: TGTGCCAGCTCACCTAGCACCAGGGGGCTGGGGGATGGCTACACCTTC
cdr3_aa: CASSPSTRGLGDGYTF

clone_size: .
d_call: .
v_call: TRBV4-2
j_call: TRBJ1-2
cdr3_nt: TGTGCCAGCAGTCTGCGGGAAGACTATGGCTACACCTTC
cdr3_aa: CASSLREDYGYTF

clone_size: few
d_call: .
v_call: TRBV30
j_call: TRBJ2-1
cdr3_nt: TGTGCCCATACACAGGGTGGGGGGTACAATGAGCAGTTCTTC
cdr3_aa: CAHTQGGGYNEQFF

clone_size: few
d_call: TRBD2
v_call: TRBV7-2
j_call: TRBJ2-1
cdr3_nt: TGTGCCAGCAGCGTCGCGGGGGGCATTTACAATGAGCAGTTCTTC
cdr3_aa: CASSVAGGIYNEQFF

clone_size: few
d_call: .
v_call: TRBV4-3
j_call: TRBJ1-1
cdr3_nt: TGCGCCAGCAGCCAAAAAACGACAGGAGGGGCTGAAGCTTTCTTT
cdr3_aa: CASSQKTTGGAEAFF

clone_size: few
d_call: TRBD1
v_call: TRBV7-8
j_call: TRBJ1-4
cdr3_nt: TGTGCCAGCAGCCCTAGGGGGCAGGAGAATGAAAAACTGTTTTTT
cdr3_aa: CASSPRGQENEKLFF

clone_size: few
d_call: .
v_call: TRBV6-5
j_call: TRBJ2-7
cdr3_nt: TGTGCCAGCAGTTACTCCGTCCTGAGCGGCGAGCAGTACTTC
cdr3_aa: CASSYSVLSGEQYF

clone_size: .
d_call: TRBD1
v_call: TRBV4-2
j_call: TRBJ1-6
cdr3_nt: TGTGCCAGCAGCCAAGAACCGGGACAGGGGAATTCACCCCTCCACTTT
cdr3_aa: CASSQEPGQGNSPLHF

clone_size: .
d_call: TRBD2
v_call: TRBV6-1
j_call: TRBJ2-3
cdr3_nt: TGTGCCAGCAGTCTTGAAGTGGGACTAGCAGATACGCAGTATTTT
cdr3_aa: CASSLEVGLADTQYF

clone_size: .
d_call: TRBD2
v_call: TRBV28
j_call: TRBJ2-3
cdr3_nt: TGTGCTAGCGGGGGGCCGGATACGCAGTATTTT
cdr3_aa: CASGGPDTQYF

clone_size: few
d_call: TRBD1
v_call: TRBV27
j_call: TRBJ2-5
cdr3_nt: TGTGCCAGCAGTGGGACAGGGAGGAAAGAGACCCAGTACTTC
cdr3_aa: CASSGTGRKETQYF

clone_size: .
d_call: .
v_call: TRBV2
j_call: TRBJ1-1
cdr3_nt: TGTGCCAGCAGTGTGGAGTTGAACACTGAAGCTTTCTTT
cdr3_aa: CASSVELNTEAFF

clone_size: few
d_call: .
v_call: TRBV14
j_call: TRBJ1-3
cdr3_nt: TGTGCCAGCAGCGCTTACTCTGGAAACACCATATATTTT
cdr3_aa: CASSAYSGNTIYF